This TCR beta chain was obtained from a study of T cells in Graves' hyperthyroidism and ophthalmopathy. Overall study context: Peripheral blood was acquired at first diagnosis, ahead of any therapy whatsoever. Findings and limits, study-wide: Through a model of 13 V-J features, ophthalmopathy was separated from stable hyperthyroidism. Most clonotypes expanded in the thyroid (above 0.001) were also present in blood.

The study based diagnoses on clinical symptoms, serum thyroxine and TRAb, thyroid ultrasound and orbital computed tomography. Amplified TCR beta CDR3 regions came from RNA transcripts. With the HTBI primer set, the TCR CDR3 went through a first round of RT-PCR. TCRdb processed the multiplex PCR reads anew with MiXCR; each CDR3 protein has one entry. The sample holds over 150,000 distinct CDR3 sequences, approximately 16% seen once. This CDR3 is built from 15 residues. The trim removed 2 bases at V and 1 base at J, leaving 3 bases unmatched. Germline V gene sequence: CDR1 MNHEY, CDR2 SVGAGI. The table lists this clonotype with a few counts. Its antigen is currently unknown.

What was sequenced was blood. This clonotype was obtained from a woman in her forties or fifties with Graves' hyperthyroidism. The chain couples TRBV6-5 to TRBJ2-5; 8 positions agree with TRBD1. The CDR3 sequence: CASSYLGQGQETQYF. CDR3 bases: TGTGCCAGCAGTTACCTCGGACAGGGCCAAGAGACCCAGTACTTC.